This T cell receptor (beta chain) was recorded in a study of blood T cell repertoires in COVID-19. At the level of the study: The samples span acute and convalescent COVID-19 from the United States, Italy and Spain.

Participants had their cohort set by participant-reported clinical history. Two negative PCRs, clearance, or symptom resolution had been documented for recovered Cohort 3 donors. Germline loops: CDR1 ENHRY, CDR2 SYGVKD. CDR3 length: 13 amino acids. J gave up 1 base and V 10 bases, and 7 bases lay outside the gene matches. Per the original data handling: Amplification of reference gene primers provided the estimated nucleated cell counts. Produced via immunoSEQ multiplex PCR; TCRdb's table is partial and in-frame only. V, J and clone size were drawn from that table, and D and trimming were deduced from the DNA. Of 200,000 to 250,000 clones in the sample, 85% to 90% are singletons; the top ten hold more than 1.5%. The sample holds one count of this clone.

The genes are TRBV10-3 and TRBJ2-7; 7 bases align to TRBD1. Sequencing input: PBMCs or T cells enriched from blood (not recorded which). This receptor was identified in a man in his forties who had recovered from COVID-19. The CDR3 DNA is TGTGCCAGCCAAGGGGGCCAGTCCTACGAGCAGTACTTC. Its protein product is CASQGGQSYEQYF.